Here is one T cell receptor (beta chain) with its context. Its antigen is still unknown. The genes and germline here are from mouse. Read coverage stops 1 residue before the CDR3 terminus; the germline J gene supplies the remainder. The sample originates from a study of tissue T cells after allogeneic stem cell transplantation. Study results and caveats: Limitations included a small, clinically heterogeneous cohort and limited sampling depth. Across patients, clones rarely overlapped, yet motif clusters were shared tissue-specifically.

The germline CDR1 and CDR2 sequences are KGHPV and FQNQEV (reference sequence). Germline trimming cut 4 bases from V and 6 bases from J; bases unmatched to any gene: 2. The CDR3 is made up of 15 amino acids. Time point noted: mouse harvest day 7 after allogeneic transplant. Each mouse received 10^7 T-cell-depleted marrow cells plus 10^6 splenic CD5+ T cells by tail vein. Mice had MHC-mismatched B6 into BALB/c GVHD, sampled day 7 or 14. Libraries were prepared by immunoSEQ multiplex PCR; TCRdb keeps only in-frame clonotypes and omits some of them. The repertoire holds about 8,300 clones, approximately 49% seen once, with 7% to 7.5% in the top ten.

The TCR originated in a female BALB/c mouse given C57BL/6 T cells with graft-versus-host disease after an allogeneic hematopoietic cell transplant. The rearrangement uses TRBV26 and TRBJ1-6; 11 nucleotides line up with TRBD1. TRBJ1-6 is an open reading frame whose function is uncertain. Sequencing was carried out using gut tissue. The CDR3 reads CASSPDRGRNSPLYF. CDR3 bases read: TGTGCCAGCAGTCCGGACAGGGGGCGTAATTCGCCCCTCTAC.